Presented here are 27 T cell receptor beta chains from one specimen sequenced in a study of CD4 and CD8 cells across lung adenocarcinoma regions. TCRdb redid the calling of the PCR reads with MiXCR, one entry per CDR3 protein. The sample contains under 15,000 distinct CDR3 sequences, about 50% of which appear only once. The specimen sequenced was CD8+ T cells from the center of a lung tumor. These receptors all stem from a female donor with lung adenocarcinoma. The CD4 and CD8 labels of this study may be unreliable.

The rearrangement uses TRBV6-1 and TRBJ1-1; D gene unclear. Germline values: CDR1 MNHNS, CDR2 SASEGT. The CDR3 runs 13 residues. Trimming stripped 7 bases from V and 0 bases from J, with 9 bases between. The CDR3 bases are TGTGCCAGCAATAACGGGCTGAACACTGAAGCTTTCTTT. Amino acid sequence: CASNNGLNTEAFF.

V and J are TRBV7-2 and TRBJ2-5; D ambiguous. CDR3 length equals 15 residues. The ends were cut back, 6 bases at V and 4 bases at J, with 18 bases in the middle. CDR1 is SGHTA and CDR2 is FQGNSA in the germline V gene. The CDR3 DNA follows: TGTGCCAGCAGACACCGGACCAGGTGGCCAGAGACCCAGTACTTC. Its translation is CASRHRTRWPETQYF.

This clonotype turned up a few times. Written as DNA, the CDR3 is TGTGCCATCAGCGCCGCCTCAGTATCTGGAAACACCATATATTTT. Encoded protein: CAISAASVSGNTIYF. The chain uses TRBV10-3 and TRBJ1-3; D unclear. The ends were cut back, 6 bases at V and 1 base at J, with 13 bases in the middle. The CDR3 contains 15 residues. Germline assignment: CDR1 ENHRY and CDR2 SYGVKD.

V usage is TRBV6-1 and J usage is TRBJ2-1; 9 nucleotides agree with TRBD2. J was trimmed by 9 bases and V by 8 bases; bases with no gene match: 14. CDR1 is MNHNS, CDR2 SASEGT, per germline. This CDR3 region has 15 residues. CDR3 nucleotide sequence: TGTGCCAGCGGGTCACGGGGCGGGAGGGCCGGTGAGCAGTTCTTC. It is translated as CASGSRGGRAGEQFF.

This clonotype came up many times. The gene calls are TRBV9 and TRBJ2-3; 10 bases map to TRBD2. The V gene's germline CDR1 is SGDLS and CDR2 YYNGEE. V lost 3 bases and J lost 2; bases outside the gene matches: 21. This CDR3 is built from 21 residues. The CDR3 DNA reads TGTGCCAGCAGCGGACGCGGGCGGGGGGGGCTAGCGGGGGACATCACAGATACGCAGTATTTT. This encodes CASSGRGRGGLAGDITDTQYF.

V is TRBV20-1 and J is TRBJ2-7; the D gene is possibly TRBD1 (5 bases). The CDR3 has 13 amino acids. With 6 bases removed from V and 0 bases from J, the gap between germline ends came to 12 bases. Germline V CDR1 and CDR2: DFQATT, SNEGSKA (reference sequence). The CDR3 region is CSAETTGSYEQYF. In nucleotides, the CDR3 is TGCAGTGCCGAAACTACAGGCTCCTACGAGCAGTACTTC.

There are a few counts of this clonotype. The rearrangement links TRBV6-5 to TRBJ2-5; D is perhaps TRBD1 or TRBD2 (6 bases each). Trimming stripped 2 bases from V and 2 bases from J, with 12 bases between. Germline-derived CDR1 and CDR2 are MNHEY and SVGAGI. CDR3 size: 15 residues. CDR3 residues: CASSYGGTTQETQYF. CDR3 nucleotides: TGTGCCAGCAGTTACGGGGGGACAACGCAAGAGACCCAGTACTTC.

The chain recombines TRBV27 with TRBJ2-5, with 8 nucleotides matching TRBD2. The J call may not be correct, given that the DNA end is closer to TRBJ2-7. The CDR3 runs 16 residues. CDR1 is MNHEY and CDR2 is SMNVEV in the germline V gene (reference sequence). CDR3 residues: CASSSNSLAASYEQYF. CDR3 nucleotide sequence: TGTGCCAGCAGTTCTAACTCACTAGCGGCCTCCTACGAGCAGTACTTC.

This chain joins TRBV30 and TRBJ2-1; 12 nucleotides align to TRBD2. The trim removed 0 bases at V and 8 bases at J, leaving 2 bases unmatched. CDR3 length: 14 amino acids. Germline-derived CDR1 and CDR2 are GTSNPN and SVGIG (reference sequence). The DNA for the CDR3 is TGTGCCTGGAGTGTACTAGCGGGAGGTGATGAGCAGTTCTTC. Translating it yields CAWSVLAGGDEQFF.

The table lists this clonotype with a count of one. V and J are TRBV10-2 and TRBJ2-3; D uncertain. V lost 6 bases and J lost 4, with 11 bases in between. CDR1 is WSHSY, CDR2 SAAADI, per germline. The CDR3 has 13 residues. This CDR3 is CASSMHRSDTQYF. CDR3 coding DNA: TGCGCCAGCAGCATGCATAGGTCAGATACGCAGTATTTT.

The chain combines TRBV6-1 with TRBJ2-4, with D tentatively TRBD1 or TRBD2 (5 bases each). The ends were cut back, 1 base at V and 12 bases at J, with 25 bases in the middle. The germline V gene has CDR1 MNHNS and CDR2 SASEGT. The CDR3 sequence is 17 residues long. Here the CDR3 DNA reads TGTGCCAGCAGTGAAGTACTGCCAGGCCGTGAAGAAGGGACTCAGTACTTC. Its protein product is CASSEVLPGREEGTQYF.

The J gene is TRBJ2-1, the V gene TRBV10-1; D is unresolved. The CDR3 has 11 residues. The V gene lost 6 bases and the J gene lost 6 bases, with 6 bases spanning the gap. Per the germline V gene, CDR1 is WNHNN and CDR2 is SYGVQD (reference sequence). The CDR3 DNA reads TGCGCCAGCAGGGACGGCAATGAGCAGTTCTTC. Protein product: CASRDGNEQFF.

This clonotype was seen a single time. At one end, the junction sequence differs from germline, possibly due to a read error. The chain is built from TRBV6-1 and TRBJ2-5, with D tentatively TRBD2 (7 bases). The CDR3 spans 20 residues. CDR1 is MNHNS, CDR2 SASEGT, per germline. This CDR3 reads CASTVFSAGAGGPDPETQYF. CDR3 nucleotides: TGTGCCAGCACGGTTTTCTCTGCGGGAGCCGGGGGCCCGGACCCAGAGACCCAGTACTTT.

The sample holds many counts of this clonotype. The gene calls are TRBV12-3 or TRBV12-4 and TRBJ2-1, with TRBD2 matching over 9 bases. V lost 2 bases, J lost 9 bases, and 5 bases stayed unmatched. The CDR3 runs to 14 residues. This CDR3 reads CASSLSGGRGEQFF. CDR3 bases: TGTGCCAGCAGTTTAAGCGGGGGGCGGGGTGAGCAGTTCTTC.

A note on this clonotype: A read error is likely, as this CDR3 ends without the conserved phenylalanine or tryptophan. This rearrangement joins TRBV10-1 to TRBJ2-5; D remains unclear. The germline gives CDR1 WNHNN, CDR2 SYGVQD (reference sequence). Between the trimmed V and J ends, which lost 11 bases and 4 bases, there was a span of 20 bases. The CDR3 totals 14 residues. DNA for the CDR3: TGCGCCCCCTGGATGACAAACAGAAGAGAGACCCAGTACTCC. Translation gives CAPWMTNRRETQYS.

V gene TRBV10-3 combines with J gene TRBJ2-3; 8 nucleotides match TRBD1. Judging by the DNA end, TRBJ2-7 fits better; the J call may be wrong. The CDR3 length is 14 residues. Germline CDR1 is ENHRY and CDR2 is SYGVKD. CDR3 sequence reads: CAAKVGTGTDTQYF. In nucleotides, the CDR3 is TGTGCGGCGAAGGTGGGGACAGGCACAGATACGCAGTACTTC.

This clonotype is categorized as large. This chain connects TRBV27 to TRBJ2-3; D perhaps matches TRBD2 (5 bases). CDR3 length: 14 amino acids. V was clipped by 3 bases and J by 2 bases, with 9 bases between them. CDR1 and CDR2 from the germline V gene are MNHEY and SMNVEV (reference sequence). For the CDR3, the DNA is TGTGCCAGCAGTTTGGGCGGGTTCACAGATACGCAGTATTTT. Its translation: CASSLGGFTDTQYF.

To note about this clonotype: Germline and junction disagree at one end, which may indicate a read error. The CDR3 loop reads CAGGTGGGDPETQYF. The CDR3 DNA sequence: TGTGCCGGGGGGACCGGGGGCGGAGACCCAGAGACGCAGTATTTT. The chain carries TRBV10-3 and TRBJ2-3, with D possibly called TRBD1 or TRBD2 (6 bases each). The germline V gene has CDR1 ENHRY and CDR2 SYGVKD. This CDR3 has 15 residues.

This sequence joins TRBV6-1 and TRBJ2-1; D is perhaps TRBD1 (5 bases). With the DNA end fitting TRBJ2-7 better, the J assignment may be wrong. Germline V CDR1 and CDR2: MNHNS, SASEGT. The CDR3 is made up of 16 amino acids. CDR3 coding DNA: TGTGCCAGCAGCTCCCCCCAGGGCCGGCACCCCTACGAGCAGTACTTC. Protein sequence: CASSSPQGRHPYEQYF.

Concerning this clonotype itself: One end of the junction varies from germline; a read error may be responsible. V usage is TRBV11-2 and J usage is TRBJ2-3, with 10 bases fitting TRBD2. The CDR3 is 15 amino acids. Germline V gene sequence: CDR1 SGHAT, CDR2 FQNNGV. CDR3: CASSSSGGAKDTQYF. For the CDR3, the DNA is TGTGCCAGCAGCTCTAGCGGGGGAGCCAAAGACACTCAGTATTTC.

By share of the sample, this clonotype is medium-sized. The V and J genes are TRBV12-3 or TRBV12-4 and TRBJ2-3; no reliable D call. The CDR3 is made up of 16 amino acids. With 1 base removed from V and 8 bases from J, the gap between germline ends came to 19 bases. The DNA of the CDR3 is TGTGCCAGCAGTTTAGGAGCACAGCTTGGGGTGGGTACGCAGTATTTT. As protein: CASSLGAQLGVGTQYF.

V and J are TRBV10-1 and TRBJ2-5; D possibly corresponds to TRBD2 (6 bases). CDR1 is WNHNN, CDR2 SYGVQD, per germline (reference sequence). The V gene lost 5 bases and the J gene lost 5 bases, with 12 bases spanning the gap. This CDR3 has 13 residues. The CDR3 is CASSREDEETQYF. CDR3 in DNA: TGCGCCAGCAGTAGGGAGGACGAGGAGACCCAGTACTTC.

This clonotype showed up just a few times. The chain combines TRBV6-1 with TRBJ2-2; tentative D call: TRBD1 (6 bases). The V and J ends lost 5 bases and 0 bases respectively, with 16 bases between them. The V gene's germline CDR1 is MNHNS and CDR2 SASEGT. The CDR3 consists of 17 residues. The DNA of the CDR3 is TGTGCCAGCAGTACCCACCGGGACACCACGAACACCGGGGAGCTGTTTTTT. Translated: CASSTHRDTTNTGELFF.

The chain uses TRBV27 and TRBJ1-2; the D gene is possibly TRBD1 (5 bases). The CDR3 runs 14 residues. Germline V CDR1 and CDR2: MNHEY, SMNVEV (reference sequence). Trimming stripped 5 bases from V and 0 bases from J, with 10 bases between. DNA of the CDR3: TGTGCCAGCAGTGGATTAGGGGCTAACTATGGCTACACCTTC. This encodes CASSGLGANYGYTF.

The CDR3 coding sequence is TGTGCCAGCAGTGAAGCCGGGGGGACAAATACGCAGTACTTC. It codes for CASSEAGGTNTQYF. The chain couples TRBV6-1 to TRBJ2-4; D possibly corresponds to TRBD2 (7 bases). The V and J ends lost 0 bases and 13 bases respectively, with 16 bases between them. Germline V gene lookup returns CDR1 MNHNS and CDR2 SASEGT. CDR3 length: 14 amino acids.

V gene TRBV3-1 combines with J gene TRBJ2-1, with no clear D. The J call is uncertain, as TRBJ2-7 better fits the DNA end. Germline-derived CDR1 and CDR2 are LGHDT and YNNKEL (reference sequence). The CDR3 is 17 amino acids. Here the CDR3 reads CASSQWLVAESSYEQYF. CDR3 DNA: TGTGCCAGCAGCCAATGGCTGGTAGCTGAGAGCTCCTACGAGCAGTACTTC.

J is TRBJ2-3 and V is TRBV6-2 or TRBV6-3; D is undetermined. V was cut by 8 bases and J by 4 bases, with 7 bases left in between. CDR3 size: 11 residues. Germline lookup yields CDR1 MNHEY and CDR2 SVGEGT. CDR3 nucleotides: TGTGCCAGCTCGAGTTCAGATACGCAGTATTTT. Protein sequence: CASSSSDTQYF.